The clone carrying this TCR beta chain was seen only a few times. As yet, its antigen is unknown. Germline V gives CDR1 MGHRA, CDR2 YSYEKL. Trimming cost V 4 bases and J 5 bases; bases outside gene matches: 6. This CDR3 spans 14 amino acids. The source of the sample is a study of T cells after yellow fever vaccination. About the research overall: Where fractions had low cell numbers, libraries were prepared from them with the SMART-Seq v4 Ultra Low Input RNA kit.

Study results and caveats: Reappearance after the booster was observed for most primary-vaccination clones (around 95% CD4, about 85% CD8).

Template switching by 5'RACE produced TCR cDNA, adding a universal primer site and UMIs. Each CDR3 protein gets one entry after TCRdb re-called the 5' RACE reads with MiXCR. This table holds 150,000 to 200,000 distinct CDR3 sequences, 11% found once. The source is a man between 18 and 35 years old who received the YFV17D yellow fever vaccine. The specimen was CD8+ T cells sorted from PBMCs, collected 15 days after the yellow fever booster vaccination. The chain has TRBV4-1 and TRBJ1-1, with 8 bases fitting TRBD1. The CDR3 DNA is TGCGCCAGCAGCCCACACCAGGGGGCGACTGAAGCTTTCTTT. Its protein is CASSPHQGATEAFF.